These 26 T cell receptor beta chains came from one sample sequenced in a study of blood T cell repertoires in COVID-19. Using immunoSEQ multiplex PCR, the repertoire was profiled, and TCRdb retains in-frame clones only, with some absent. Of nearly 60,000 clones in the sample, about 83% were seen once. The sample consisted of peripheral blood. These receptors originate from a man aged 40-49 years with active COVID-19.

The V and J genes are TRBV18 and TRBJ2-3; 14 nucleotides match TRBD2. Germline assignment: CDR1 KGHSH and CDR2 LQKENI. The CDR3 extends over 16 amino acids. V shed 1 base and J 10 bases; nucleotides not matched to a gene: 7. CDR3 bases: TGTGCCAGCTCACCACGCCGACTAGCGGGAGGGCAAGCGCAGTATTTT. It encodes CASSPRRLAGGQAQYF.

The table lists this clone with a few counts. This chain links TRBV5-1 with TRBJ1-2; TRBD1 matches at 7 bases. This CDR3 region has 13 residues. Looked up from germline, CDR1 is SGHRS and CDR2 is YFSETQ. V dropped 3 bases and J dropped 10; count of bases not matched to a gene: 9. Written as DNA, the CDR3 is TGCGCCAGCAGCTCTCTCGGGACAGTCACCTACACCTTC. Protein product: CASSSLGTVTYTF.

The chain employs TRBV13 and TRBJ1-1; no clear D. The CDR3 loop spans 16 amino acids. Trimming took 2 bases from V and 2 from J, leaving 15 bases between them. Germline CDR1 and CDR2: PRHDT and FYEKMQ (reference sequence). The CDR3: CASSLYVAQENTEAFF. CDR3 DNA: TGTGCCAGCAGCTTATATGTCGCGCAGGAAAACACTGAAGCTTTCTTT.

The V gene is TRBV19, the J gene TRBJ1-2, with 8 bases identical to TRBD1. Germline V CDR1 and CDR2: LNHDA, SQIVND (reference sequence). This CDR3 has 16 residues. The ends lost 5 bases at V and 0 bases at J; junction bases unmatched: 8. The CDR3 reads CASSEGWTGTNYGYTF. DNA for the CDR3: TGTGCCAGTAGTGAGGGTTGGACAGGGACTAACTATGGCTACACCTTC.

The rearrangement uses TRBV11-1 and TRBJ1-2; TRBD1 might be the D (6 bases). Trimming took 5 bases from V and 5 from J, leaving 18 bases between them. Germline loops: CDR1 SGHAT, CDR2 FQDESV (reference sequence). The CDR3 spans 15 residues. DNA for the CDR3: TGTGCCAGCAGCCGCACAGGGAGAGGAGATTATGGCTACACCTTC. It encodes CASSRTGRGDYGYTF.

The chain recombines TRBV25-1 with TRBJ1-1; 8 nucleotides align to TRBD1. There are 18 residues in the CDR3. Germline trimming cut 4 bases from V and 3 bases from J; bases unmatched to any gene: 16. The V gene's germline CDR1 is MGHDK and CDR2 SYGVNS. CDR3 coding DNA: TGTGCCAGCAGTGCCTTCTACAGGGGGTCAAACTCGGACACTGAAGCTTTCTTT. It yields the protein CASSAFYRGSNSDTEAFF. The full variable domain, rest sourced from reference TRBV25-1 and TRBJ1-1, is EADIYQTPRYLVIGTGKKITLECSQTMGHDKMYWYQQDPGMELHLIHYSYGVNSTEKGDLSSESTVSRIRTEHFPLTLESARPSHTSQYLCASSAFYRGSNSDTEAFFGQGTRLTVV.

J is TRBJ1-4 and V is TRBV5-6; D is uncertain. The CDR3 covers 11 residues. CDR1 is SGHDT, CDR2 YYEEEE, per germline. Trimming shortened V by 2 bases and J by 7 bases, and 3 bases separated the two germline ends. CDR3 in DNA: TGTGCCAGCAGCTTCGGTGAAAAACTGTTTTTT. It codes for CASSFGEKLFF.

The chain has TRBV30 and TRBJ2-1, with D perhaps TRBD2 (6 bases). In germline, CDR1 is GTSNPN, CDR2 SVGIG (reference sequence). This CDR3 is 14 amino acids long. V lost 0 bases to trimming and J lost 4 bases, with 10 bases between them. CDR3 sequence: CAWSVGGTYNEQFF. In DNA form, the CDR3 reads TGTGCCTGGAGTGTGGGCGGGACTTACAATGAGCAGTTCTTC.

This chain links TRBV20-1 with TRBJ2-7; 10 bases fit TRBD2. The germline CDR1 and CDR2 sequences are DFQATT and SNEGSKA (reference sequence). The CDR3 consists of 11 residues. The CDR3 DNA reads as TGCAGGCTAGCGGGAGTCTACGAGCAGTACTTC. This gives the protein CRLAGVYEQYF.

V gene TRBV10-2 combines with J gene TRBJ1-5; D call uncertain. Germline CDR1 and CDR2: WSHSY and SAAADI. The V end lost 6 bases, the J end lost 1 base, and 4 bases lay between the germline ends. This CDR3 comprises 12 residues. CDR3 sequence: CASRGSNQPQHF. CDR3 in DNA: TGCGCCAGCAGGGGCAGCAATCAGCCCCAGCATTTT.

The genes are TRBV11-2 and TRBJ2-2; 11 bases align to TRBD2. This CDR3 contains 16 residues. Unmatched junction bases numbered 7, after V lost 7 bases and J lost 3 bases. Germline-derived CDR1 and CDR2 are SGHAT and FQNNGV. The CDR3 nucleotides are TGTGCCAGCACCCTACTAGCGGGAGACTACACCGGGGAGCTGTTTTTT. This encodes CASTLLAGDYTGELFF.

This clone rates as medium-sized (0.01 to 0.1%). V gene TRBV28 combines with J gene TRBJ1-6; D gene unclear. Germline-derived CDR1 and CDR2 are MDHEN and SYDVKM. V was pared by 5 bases and J by 3 bases, with 11 bases between. The CDR3 is made up of 15 amino acids. Here the CDR3 DNA reads TGTGCCAGCAGTCCGCACCAGGACTATAATTCACCCCTCCACTTT. This gives the protein CASSPHQDYNSPLHF.

The rearrangement uses TRBV5-1 and TRBJ2-1; 9 bases fit TRBD1. Per the germline V gene, CDR1 is SGHRS and CDR2 is YFSETQ. V lost 4 bases to trimming and J lost 4 bases; unmatched junction nucleotides: 9. CDR3 length equals 16 residues. CDR3 sequence (DNA): TGCGCCAGCAGCCTTCCGGGACAGGGCCTTTACAATGAGCAGTTCTTC. This gives the protein CASSLPGQGLYNEQFF.

J is TRBJ2-5 and V is TRBV7-8; a possible D gene is TRBD2 (5 bases). V was shortened by 5 bases and J by 5 bases, with 21 bases between the two germline ends. The germline gives CDR1 SGHVS, CDR2 FQNEAQ. This CDR3 region has 16 residues. The CDR3 loop reads CASSRGVTRSGETQYF. The CDR3 nucleotides read TGTGCCAGCAGCCGAGGTGTCACTAGATCCGGGGAGACCCAGTACTTC.

The rearrangement links TRBV6-6 to TRBJ2-5, with TRBD2 matching over 8 bases. Germline CDR1 and CDR2: MNHNY and SVGAGI (reference sequence). There are 15 residues in the CDR3. Trimming at V came to 0 bases and at J to 2 bases, leaving 2 bases not matched to a gene. The CDR3 loop is CASSYSREDQETQYF. The DNA for the CDR3 is TGTGCCAGCAGTTACTCGCGGGAGGATCAAGAGACCCAGTACTTC.

The CDR3 nucleotides are TGTGCTAGTGTTGCCTACAGGGAGTTAGACGAGACCCAGTACTTC. This codes for CASVAYRELDETQYF. The J gene is TRBJ2-5, the V gene TRBV12-5; D is possibly TRBD1 (6 bases). Trimming took 7 bases from V and 5 from J, leaving 20 bases between them. Per germline, CDR1 LGHNT and CDR2 FRNRAP. The CDR3 loop spans 15 amino acids.

The chain recombines TRBV19 with TRBJ2-5; perhaps TRBD2 as D (6 bases). V shed 4 bases and J shed 4 bases, with 16 bases lying between them. Germline lookup yields CDR1 LNHDA and CDR2 SQIVND (reference sequence). The CDR3 totals 15 residues. The CDR3 region is CASSTGLRAGETQYF. The CDR3 coding sequence is TGTGCCAGTAGTACGGGACTTAGGGCGGGAGAGACCCAGTACTTC.

The chain employs TRBV11-2 and TRBJ1-4, with D possibly TRBD1 on 5 matching bases. Germline V CDR1 and CDR2: SGHAT, FQNNGV. The CDR3 length is 14 residues. V was cut by 5 bases and J by 4 bases, with 11 bases left in between. CDR3 protein: CASSQGRSNEKLFF. The CDR3 DNA reads TGTGCCAGCAGCCAGGGCCGGAGTAATGAAAAACTGTTTTTT.

This chain joins TRBV6-2 or TRBV6-3 and TRBJ2-7; 14 bases agree with TRBD2. Trimming took 4 bases from V and 5 from J; bases not matched to a gene: 7. Germline-derived CDR1 and CDR2 are MNHEY and SVGEGT. The CDR3 contains 16 residues. CDR3 region: CASSSRLAGGPNEQYF. CDR3 sequence (DNA): TGTGCCAGCAGTTCCCGACTAGCGGGAGGGCCCAACGAGCAGTACTTC.

V gene TRBV4-2 combines with J gene TRBJ2-5, with TRBD2 matching 8 bases. This CDR3 contains 16 residues. From germline, CDR1 is LGHNA and CDR2 YNFKEQ. Losses at the gene ends were 4 bases for V and 1 base for J; bases not matched to a gene: 8. CDR3 nucleotide sequence: TGTGCCAGCAGCCCATCCCGGAGCGGGGGCCAAGAGACCCAGTACTTC. It translates to CASSPSRSGGQETQYF.

The chain couples TRBV4-1 to TRBJ2-7; 9 bases line up with TRBD2. V lost 1 base and J lost 5; bases outside the gene matches: 3. The CDR3 runs to 14 residues. Germline lookup yields CDR1 MGHRA and CDR2 YSYEKL. The CDR3 sequence is CASSQVSSGNEQYF. The CDR3 DNA reads as TGCGCCAGCAGCCAAGTATCTAGCGGGAACGAGCAGTACTTC.

The chain uses TRBV30 and TRBJ2-7, with 7 nucleotides matching TRBD1. The V segment lost 0 bases and the J segment 2 bases; nucleotides outside the gene matches: 7. Per the germline V gene, CDR1 is GTSNPN and CDR2 is SVGIG (reference sequence). The CDR3 is made up of 15 amino acids. The CDR3 protein is CAWSVRRGGPYEQYF. The CDR3 DNA reads as TGTGCCTGGAGTGTACGGAGAGGGGGCCCCTACGAGCAGTACTTC.

The chain employs TRBV19 and TRBJ2-5; 8 bases are a match to TRBD1. The CDR3 runs 14 residues. Germline CDR1 is LNHDA and CDR2 is SQIVND (reference sequence). V was pared by 6 bases and J by 3 bases, with 6 bases of the junction left unmatched. In DNA form, the CDR3 reads TGTGCCAGTAGGTTGACAGGGGATGAAGAGACCCAGTACTTC. It specifies CASRLTGDEETQYF.

This sequence joins TRBV19 and TRBJ1-6; maybe TRBD1 (6 bases). Looked up from germline, CDR1 is LNHDA and CDR2 is SQIVND (reference sequence). The CDR3 covers 14 residues. V lost 3 bases to trimming and J lost 7 bases, with 10 bases between them. Here the CDR3 reads CASSMEQGNSPLHF. CDR3 coding DNA: TGTGCCAGTAGTATGGAACAGGGAAATTCACCCCTCCACTTT.

The chain uses TRBV5-1 and TRBJ2-1; 10 bases are shared with TRBD1. Looked up from germline, CDR1 is SGHRS and CDR2 is YFSETQ. The CDR3 spans 17 residues. V lost 0 bases and J lost 6; bases outside the gene matches: 9. In DNA, the CDR3 is TGCGCCAGCAGCTTGGTTGGGACAGGGGTTCCTAGCAATGAGCAGTTCTTC. Its protein product is CASSLVGTGVPSNEQFF. The full variable domain, in which reference TRBV5-1 and TRBJ2-1 provide the parts outside the CDR3, is KAGVTQTPRYLIKTRGQQVTLSCSPISGHRSVSWYQQTPGQGLQFLFEYFSETQRNKGNFPGRFSGRQFSNSRSEMNVSTLELGDSALYLCASSLVGTGVPSNEQFFGPGTRLTVL.

This chain connects TRBV13 to TRBJ2-2; D perhaps matches TRBD2 (5 bases). The V and J ends lost 4 bases and 4 bases respectively, with 13 bases between them. Germline CDR1 is PRHDT and CDR2 is FYEKMQ (reference sequence). This CDR3 spans 15 amino acids. The CDR3 DNA reads as TGTGCCAGCAGCTCCCCGGACTCTTTCACCGGGGAGCTGTTTTTT. Amino acids: CASSSPDSFTGELFF.